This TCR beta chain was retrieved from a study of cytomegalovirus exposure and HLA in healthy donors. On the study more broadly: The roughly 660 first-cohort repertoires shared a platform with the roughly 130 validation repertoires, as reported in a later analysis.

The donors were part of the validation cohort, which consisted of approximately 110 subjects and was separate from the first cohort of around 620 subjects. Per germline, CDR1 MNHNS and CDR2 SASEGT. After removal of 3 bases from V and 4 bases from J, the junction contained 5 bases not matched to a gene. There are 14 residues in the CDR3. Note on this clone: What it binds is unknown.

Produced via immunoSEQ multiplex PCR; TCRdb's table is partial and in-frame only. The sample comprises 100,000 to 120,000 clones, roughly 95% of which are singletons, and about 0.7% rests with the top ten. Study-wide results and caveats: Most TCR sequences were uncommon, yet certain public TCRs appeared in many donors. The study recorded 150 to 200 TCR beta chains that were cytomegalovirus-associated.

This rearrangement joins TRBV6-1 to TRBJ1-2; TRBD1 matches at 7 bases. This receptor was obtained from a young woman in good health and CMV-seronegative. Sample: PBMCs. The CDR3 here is CASSDGGQLYGYTF. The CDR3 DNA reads TGTGCCAGCAGTGATGGGGGACAGCTCTATGGCTACACCTTC.